These 27 T cell receptor beta chains originate from one sample sequenced in a study of early T cells in non-severe SARS-CoV-2 infection. A single record per CDR3 protein comes from TCRdb applying MiXCR to the 5' RACE reads. The sample consists of roughly 62,000 distinct CDR3 sequences, less than 9.5% of them appearing once. Sequencing input: whole blood. Receptors were obtained from an adult who was a healthcare worker with PCR-confirmed SARS-CoV-2 infection or an uninfected control (not recorded which).

This clonotype has only a few counts. The DNA for the CDR3 is TGTGCCAGCAGTTTAAAGCGGGCCTACAATGAGCAGTTCTTC. Protein sequence: CASSLKRAYNEQFF. The chain couples TRBV27 to TRBJ2-1; tentative D call: TRBD2 (6 bases). Trimming took 2 bases from V and 2 from J, leaving 7 bases between them. Germline V CDR1 and CDR2: MNHEY, SMNVEV (reference sequence). There are 14 residues in the CDR3.

This clonotype appeared many times. The chain joins TRBV20-1 to TRBJ2-2; TRBD1 matches 9 bases. CDR1 and CDR2 from the germline V gene are DFQATT and SNEGSKA (reference sequence). Trimming removed 1 base from V and 3 bases from J; junction bases left unmatched: 3. This CDR3 is 15 amino acids long. CDR3 bases: TGCAGTGCTAGAGGGGGGACAGGGCACACCGGGGAGCTGTTTTTT. This translates into CSARGGTGHTGELFF.

This CDR3 reads CSAKTIVPSYEQYF. Here the CDR3 DNA reads TGCAGTGCCAAGACTATCGTCCCCTCCTACGAGCAGTACTTC. The rearrangement joins TRBV20-1 to TRBJ2-7; D might be TRBD2 (5 bases). Germline V lookup: CDR1 DFQATT, CDR2 SNEGSKA (reference sequence). Trimming stripped 6 bases from V and 0 bases from J, with 15 bases between. The CDR3 is 14 amino acids.

V and J are TRBV3-1 and TRBJ2-7; no firm D call. Per the germline V gene, CDR1 is LGHDT and CDR2 is YNNKEL (reference sequence). This CDR3 contains 11 residues. Trimming removed 8 bases from V and 5 bases from J, with 10 bases in between. CDR3 region: CASPSHNEQYF. The CDR3 bases are TGTGCCAGCCCCTCCCACAACGAGCAGTACTTC.

The chain uses TRBV5-6 and TRBJ2-5, with 11 bases aligning to TRBD2. The germline V gene encodes CDR1 SGHDT and CDR2 YYEEEE. V lost 2 bases and J lost 4; bases outside the gene matches: 7. CDR3 length: 16 residues. The CDR3: CASSFLLAGASETQYF. Written as DNA, the CDR3 is TGTGCCAGCAGCTTCCTACTAGCGGGAGCTTCAGAGACCCAGTACTTC.

This clonotype came up a few times. V is TRBV28 and J is TRBJ1-2; TRBD1 might be the D (5 bases). CDR3 length: 15 amino acids. V was shortened by 5 bases and J by 0 bases, with 13 bases between the two germline ends. Per germline, CDR1 MDHEN and CDR2 SYDVKM. CDR3 amino acids: CASSVTGKANYGYTF. For the CDR3, the DNA is TGTGCCAGCAGTGTTACAGGAAAAGCTAACTATGGCTACACCTTC.

Concerning this clonotype itself: A read error may be the cause here, since a much bigger clone is one base away. The chain joins TRBV20-1 to TRBJ1-3; no reliable D call. CDR1 is DFQATT, CDR2 SNEGSKA, per germline (reference sequence). CDR3 length: 12 residues. Here the CDR3 DNA reads TGCGGTGCTATGGGCTCTGGAAACACCATATATTTT. This codes for CGAMGSGNTIYF.

This clonotype was recorded many times. The V call is TRBV7-9, the J call TRBJ2-3, with TRBD2 identical over 8 bases. Per the germline V gene, CDR1 is SEHNR and CDR2 is FQNEAQ (reference sequence). The CDR3 runs to 17 residues. The ends lost 1 base at V and 6 bases at J; junction bases unmatched: 12. CDR3 amino acids: CASSLDPGTSDLDTQYF. The CDR3 DNA reads as TGTGCCAGCAGCTTAGATCCCGGGACTAGTGACCTGGATACGCAGTATTTT. The entire variable domain, with the rest obtained from reference TRBV7-9 and TRBJ2-3, is as follows: DTGVSQNPRHKITKRGQNVTFRCDPISEHNRLYWYRQTLGQGPEFLTYFQNEAQLEKSRLLSDRFSAERPKGSFSTLEIQRTEQGDSAMYLCASSLDPGTSDLDTQYFGPGTRLTVL.

This clonotype ranks as medium-sized (0.01 to 0.1%). The V gene is TRBV29-1, the J gene TRBJ2-4; D not certain. Germline V lookup: CDR1 SQVTM, CDR2 ANQGSEA. The CDR3 contains 13 residues. V shed 2 bases and J shed 0 bases, with 5 bases lying between them. The CDR3 bases are TGCAGCGTTGAACCCTTAGCCAAAAACATTCAGTACTTC. It is translated as CSVEPLAKNIQYF. The entire variable domain, with the rest obtained from reference TRBV29-1 and TRBJ2-4, is as follows: SAVISQKPSRDICQRGTSLTIQCQVDSQVTMMFWYRQQPGQSLTLIATANQGSEATYESGFVIDKFPISRPNLTFSTLTVSNMSPEDSSIYLCSVEPLAKNIQYFGAGTRLSVL.

This CDR3 is CASSSRLAGGPGTDTQYF. In DNA form, the CDR3 reads TGTGCCAGCAGCTCTCGACTAGCGGGAGGGCCGGGCACAGATACGCAGTATTTT. V gene TRBV5-4 combines with J gene TRBJ2-3; 14 bases are shared with TRBD2. J lost 1 base, V lost 3 bases, and 7 bases had no gene match. Germline V CDR1 and CDR2: SGHNT, YYREEE (reference sequence). This CDR3 contains 18 residues.

The CDR3 loop is CASTDSHEQYF. The CDR3 coding sequence is TGTGCCAGCACCGATTCCCACGAGCAGTACTTC. The rearrangement joins TRBV7-8 to TRBJ2-7; D gene uncertain. Trimming stripped 7 bases from V and 5 bases from J, with 9 bases between. The germline gives CDR1 SGHVS, CDR2 FQNEAQ. This CDR3 contains 11 residues.

The V and J genes are TRBV19 and TRBJ2-4, with D maybe TRBD2 (6 bases). Trimming shortened V by 2 bases and J by 1 base, and 18 bases separated the two germline ends. The CDR3 spans 18 residues. Germline CDR1 reads LNHDA; CDR2 reads SQIVND (reference sequence). The CDR3 loop is CASSIFGTGRGAKNIQYF. The CDR3 nucleotides are TGTGCCAGTAGTATATTTGGTACCGGACGGGGGGCCAAAAACATTCAGTACTTC.

This chain links TRBV7-3 with TRBJ2-1, with 11 bases that match TRBD2. This CDR3 comprises 16 residues. Germline-derived CDR1 and CDR2 are SGHTA and FQGTGA. J gave up 3 bases and V 4 bases, and 5 bases lay outside the gene matches. DNA of the CDR3: TGTGCCAGCAGCTCCCTAACTAGCGGGAGCTACAATGAGCAGTTCTTC. This codes for CASSSLTSGSYNEQFF. Variable domain in full (rest from reference TRBV7-3 and TRBJ2-1): GAGVSQTPSNKVTEKGKYVELRCDPISGHTALYWYRQSLGQGPEFLIYFQGTGAADDSGLPNDRFFAVRPEGSVSTLKIQRTERGDSAVYLCASSSLTSGSYNEQFFGPGTRLTVL.

This clonotype occurred a few times. The J gene is TRBJ2-7, the V gene TRBV19; the D gene is possibly TRBD2 (7 bases). The length of the CDR3 is 14 residues. Germline loops: CDR1 LNHDA, CDR2 SQIVND (reference sequence). Trimming removed 7 bases at V and 0 bases at J, with 13 bases between. In nucleotides, the CDR3 is TGTGCCAGTAACCAAGGGGGGGGCTCCTACGAGCAGTACTTC. This encodes CASNQGGGSYEQYF.

This clonotype was counted a few times. The CDR3 region is CAISESQGRYEQYF. The CDR3 region has the DNA TGTGCCATCAGTGAGTCTCAGGGGAGGTACGAGCAGTACTTC. V is TRBV10-3 and J is TRBJ2-7, with D perhaps being TRBD1 or TRBD2 (6 bases each). The V gene lost 0 bases and the J gene lost 4 bases, with 10 bases spanning the gap. The V gene's germline CDR1 is ENHRY and CDR2 SYGVKD. The length of the CDR3 is 14 residues.

This clonotype is termed medium-sized. The rearrangement links TRBV6-1 to TRBJ2-6; no definite D call. Trimming shortened V by 6 bases and J by 0 bases, and 6 bases separated the two germline ends. From germline, CDR1 is MNHNS and CDR2 SASEGT. The CDR3 has 14 residues. The CDR3 sequence: CASSESSGANVLTF. The DNA of the CDR3 is TGTGCCAGCAGCGAGAGCTCTGGGGCCAACGTCCTGACTTTC.

In this sample, this clonotype turned up a few times. The chain is built from TRBV18 and TRBJ2-1, with 8 bases identical to TRBD2. Germline trimming cut 1 base from V and 4 bases from J; bases unmatched to any gene: 9. Germline CDR1 KGHSH, CDR2 LQKENI. The CDR3 runs to 17 residues. CDR3 sequence (DNA): TGTGCCAGCTCACCACAGAACTGGCAGCGGGAGTACAATGAGCAGTTCTTC. Translation gives CASSPQNWQREYNEQFF.

DNA for the CDR3: TGTGCCAGCAGCCACCGGGACGAGCAGTACTTC. Its protein product is CASSHRDEQYF. The gene calls are TRBV3-1 and TRBJ2-7; D remains unclear. The V end was cut by 3 bases, the J end by 5 bases, with 5 bases between. The V gene's germline CDR1 is LGHDT and CDR2 YNNKEL (reference sequence). The CDR3 extends over 11 amino acids.

The chain recombines TRBV13 with TRBJ2-1, with 9 bases that match TRBD1. V trimming: 7 bases; J trimming: 6 bases; junction bases outside the gene matches: 10. The CDR3 sequence is 15 residues long. CDR1 PRHDT and CDR2 FYEKMQ come from the germline V gene (reference sequence). The CDR3 DNA is TGTGCCAGCAAATCCCCGGGACAGGGTATCAATGAGCAGTTCTTC. Translation: CASKSPGQGINEQFF.

This clonotype was recorded many times. This chain connects TRBV3-1 to TRBJ2-1, with 13 positions matching TRBD2. V dropped 1 base and J dropped 6; count of bases not matched to a gene: 3. This CDR3 contains 16 residues. CDR1 is LGHDT and CDR2 is YNNKEL in the germline V gene (reference sequence). CDR3 nucleotides: TGTGCCAGCAGCCAAGTGACTAGCGGGAGGTTCAATGAGCAGTTCTTC. Protein sequence: CASSQVTSGRFNEQFF.

This clonotype was detected only a few times. This chain connects TRBV5-5 to TRBJ1-5; 11 nucleotides match TRBD1. The CDR3 spans 16 residues. Trimming at V came to 4 bases and at J to 2 bases, leaving 5 bases not matched to a gene. Per the germline V gene, CDR1 is SGHKS and CDR2 is YYEKEE (reference sequence). The CDR3 is CASSGTGGAGNQPQHF. The CDR3 DNA is TGTGCCAGCAGCGGGACAGGGGGGGCCGGCAATCAGCCCCAGCATTTT.

The chain recombines TRBV18 with TRBJ2-1; D is ambiguous. The V end lost 3 bases, the J end lost 5 bases, and 8 bases lay between the germline ends. This CDR3 contains 13 residues. Germline CDR1 reads KGHSH; CDR2 reads LQKENI. CDR3 protein: CASSPGRDNEQFF. CDR3 DNA sequence: TGTGCCAGCTCACCGGGTAGGGACAATGAGCAGTTCTTC.

The table lists this clonotype with many counts. The V gene is TRBV6-6, the J gene TRBJ2-5; 12 positions agree with TRBD1. Germline CDR1 reads MNHNY; CDR2 reads SVGAGI (reference sequence). V was clipped by 2 bases and J by 1 base; unmatched bases: 8. This CDR3 region has 18 residues. The CDR3: CASSYPSQGQGAQETQYF. CDR3 DNA: TGTGCCAGCAGTTACCCCAGCCAGGGACAGGGGGCCCAAGAGACCCAGTACTTC.

The chain uses TRBV29-1 and TRBJ1-2; 8 bases match TRBD1. J was trimmed by 5 bases and V by 6 bases; bases with no gene match: 2. The germline V gene has CDR1 SQVTM and CDR2 ANQGSEA. The CDR3 covers 11 residues. CDR3 amino acids: CSVDRGYGYTF. For the CDR3, the DNA is TGCAGCGTCGACAGGGGTTATGGCTACACCTTC.

This clonotype was counted many times. The chain couples TRBV4-1 to TRBJ1-2; the match to TRBD1 covers 9 bases. The CDR3 loop spans 16 amino acids. Germline V lookup: CDR1 MGHRA, CDR2 YSYEKL. Trimming took 5 bases from V and 0 from J; bases not matched to a gene: 7. Written as DNA, the CDR3 is TGCGCCAGCAGCAGGGGACAGGGAGGTCCTAACTATGGCTACACCTTC. Protein product: CASSRGQGGPNYGYTF.

The chain uses TRBV5-6 and TRBJ1-1, with 9 bases identical to TRBD1. V lost 1 base and J lost 1; bases outside the gene matches: 2. CDR1 and CDR2 (germline): SGHDT, YYEEEE. CDR3 length equals 15 residues. The CDR3 region is CASSLLDRGNTEAFF. In DNA form, the CDR3 reads TGTGCCAGCAGCTTGTTGGACAGGGGGAACACTGAAGCTTTCTTT.

Note on this clonotype: A much bigger clone sits one base away, suggesting this may be a read error. This chain links TRBV11-2 with TRBJ2-3; D might be TRBD1 (5 bases). Trimming shortened V by 4 bases and J by 2 bases, and 13 bases separated the two germline ends. The CDR3 loop spans 15 amino acids. Germline CDR1 reads SGHAT; CDR2 reads FQNNGV. As DNA, the CDR3 is TGTGCCAGCAGCTACCAGGGCGACTCCACAGATACGCAGTATTTT. Translated: CASSYQGDSTDTQYF.